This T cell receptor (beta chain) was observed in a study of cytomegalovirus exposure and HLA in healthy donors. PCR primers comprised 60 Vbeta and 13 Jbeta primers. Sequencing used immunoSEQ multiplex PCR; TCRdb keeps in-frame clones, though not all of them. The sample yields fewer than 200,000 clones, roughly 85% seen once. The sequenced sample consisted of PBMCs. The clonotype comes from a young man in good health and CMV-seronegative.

The CDR3 sequence: CASSLTMRGSTDTQYF. Here the CDR3 DNA reads TGTGCCAGCAGCTTGACAATGCGGGGAAGTACAGATACGCAGTATTTT. V and J are TRBV7-2 and TRBJ2-3; D might be TRBD2 (6 bases). Germline lookup yields CDR1 SGHTA and CDR2 FQGNSA. Trimming left V 3 bases short and J 3 bases short, with 16 bases between. This CDR3 region has 16 residues.